This T cell receptor beta chain is drawn from a study of CD8 T cells in Susac syndrome. The RNA input was about 0.5 to 1 ug, and it was reverse transcribed with random hexamers. Across 54 Vbeta and 13 Jbeta, immunoSEQ multiplex PCR amplified TCR beta CDR3. One entry per CDR3 protein results from TCRdb running MiXCR on the immunoSEQ multiplex PCR reads. The sample includes roughly 190,000 distinct CDR3 sequences, under 95% seen only once; the top ten take 0.1%. Peripheral blood CD8+ and CD4+ T cells were profiled by TCR beta sequencing. TEMRA cells were FACS-enriched, unlike CD8+ and CD4+ T cells, which were negatively isolated. V was clipped by 7 bases and J by 0 bases, with 9 bases between them. This CDR3 comprises 13 residues.

This chain links TRBV12-3 or TRBV12-4 with TRBJ1-1; D is possibly TRBD1 (5 bases). The material sequenced was CD4+ T cells from PBMCs. This clonotype originated in a human donor in good health. CDR3 in amino acids: CASTATVNTEAFF. The DNA of the CDR3 is TGTGCCAGCACCGCGACAGTGAACACTGAAGCTTTCTTT.